The T cell receptor (beta chain) under discussion was sequenced for a study of identical twins. This clonotype was detected only once. From the 5' RACE reads, TCRdb called clonotypes with MiXCR, one entry per CDR3 protein. The table has approximately 500,000 distinct CDR3 sequences, roughly a quarter seen once; the top ten hold around 3%. Per germline, CDR1 ENHRY and CDR2 SYGVKD. With V trimmed by 6 bases and J by 6 bases, 7 bases remained unmatched. This CDR3 contains 14 residues. This sample was also put to use in a study of T cells expressing NK-cell markers. That source adds: Whether the expanded NKG2C+ T cell clones recognized HCMV remained unclear.

This receptor was taken from a young woman in good health. The chain is built from TRBV10-3 and TRBJ2-1, with TRBD1 matching over 8 bases. The specimen sequenced was CD4+ T cells sorted from blood. Here the CDR3 DNA reads TGTGCCATCAGGACCCGGGGACAGGTCAATGAGCAGTTCTTC. Its translation: CAIRTRGQVNEQFF.